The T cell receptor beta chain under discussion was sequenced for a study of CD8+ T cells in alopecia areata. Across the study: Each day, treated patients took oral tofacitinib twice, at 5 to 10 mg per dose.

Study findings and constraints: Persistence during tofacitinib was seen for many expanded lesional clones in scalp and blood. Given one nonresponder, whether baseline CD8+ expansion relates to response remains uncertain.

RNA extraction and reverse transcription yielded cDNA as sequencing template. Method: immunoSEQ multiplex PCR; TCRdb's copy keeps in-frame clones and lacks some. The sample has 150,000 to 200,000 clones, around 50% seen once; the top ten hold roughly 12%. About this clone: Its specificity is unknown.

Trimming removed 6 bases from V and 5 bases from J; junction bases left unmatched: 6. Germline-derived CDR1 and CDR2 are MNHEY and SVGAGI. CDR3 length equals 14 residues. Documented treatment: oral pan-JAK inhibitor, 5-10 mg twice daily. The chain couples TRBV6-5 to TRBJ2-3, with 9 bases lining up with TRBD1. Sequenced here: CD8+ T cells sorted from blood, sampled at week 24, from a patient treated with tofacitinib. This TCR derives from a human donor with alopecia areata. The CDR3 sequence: CASSGGTGRDTQYF. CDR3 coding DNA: TGTGCCAGCAGCGGTGGGACAGGGAGAGATACGCAGTATTTT.